These 26 T cell receptor beta chains came from one sample sequenced in a study of cytomegalovirus exposure and HLA in healthy donors. Primers included in the PCR were 60 Vbeta and 13 Jbeta primers. Some clones are missing from TCRdb's copy, which holds only in-frame ones; the method was immunoSEQ multiplex PCR. The sample lists about 200,000 clones, about 86% occurring once. Sequenced material: PBMCs. These receptors were taken from a woman in her 30s in good health and CMV-seronegative.

The chain couples TRBV6-5 to TRBJ1-1; a weak D match, TRBD1 (5 bases). V lost 2 bases and J lost 1, with 11 bases in between. CDR3 length equals 15 residues. The germline gives CDR1 MNHEY, CDR2 SVGAGI. The CDR3 loop is CASSYRRGGNTEAFF. The DNA for the CDR3 is TGTGCCAGCAGTTACAGAAGGGGCGGGAACACTGAAGCTTTCTTT.

The chain recombines TRBV5-6 with TRBJ2-5; 7 nucleotides line up with TRBD1. The CDR3 is made up of 14 amino acids. The V segment lost 5 bases and the J segment 5 bases; nucleotides outside the gene matches: 9. Germline CDR1 and CDR2: SGHDT and YYEEEE. The DNA of the CDR3 is TGTGCCAGCAGTGCGACAGGGAATGGGGAGACCCAGTACTTC. Protein sequence: CASSATGNGETQYF.

The rearrangement links TRBV18 to TRBJ2-1, with TRBD2 as a possible D gene (5 bases). From germline, CDR1 is KGHSH and CDR2 LQKENI. The CDR3 is made up of 13 amino acids. The ends were cut back, 2 bases at V and 9 bases at J, with 11 bases in the middle. The CDR3 reads CASSPELGIEQFF. In DNA form, the CDR3 reads TGTGCCAGCTCACCAGAACTAGGCATTGAGCAGTTCTTC.

The gene calls are TRBV4-1 and TRBJ2-4, with TRBD2 identical over 11 bases. The V segment lost 3 bases and the J segment 0 bases; nucleotides outside the gene matches: 10. This CDR3 has 19 amino acids. CDR1 is MGHRA and CDR2 is YSYEKL in the germline V gene. CDR3 amino acids: CASSHSGTSGMGAKNIQYF. CDR3 nucleotide sequence: TGCGCCAGCAGCCACTCCGGGACTAGCGGTATGGGAGCCAAAAACATTCAGTACTTC.

This chain connects TRBV27 to TRBJ2-1; TRBD2 matches 11 bases. With V trimmed by 4 bases and J by 9 bases, 8 bases remained unmatched. From germline, CDR1 is MNHEY and CDR2 SMNVEV (reference sequence). This CDR3 has 15 residues. In DNA, the CDR3 is TGTGCCAGCAGTTCTCCTAGCGGGGGGAAGAGTGAGCAGTTCTTC. Its protein product is CASSSPSGGKSEQFF.

The chain has TRBV7-8 and TRBJ1-2; D is uncertain. The CDR3 length is 13 residues. V lost 4 bases, J lost 0 bases, and 6 bases lay in between. Germline-derived CDR1 and CDR2 are SGHVS and FQNEAQ. The CDR3 nucleotides read TGTGCCAGCAGCTCTACAGCTAACTATGGCTACACCTTC. Amino acids: CASSSTANYGYTF.

The CDR3 coding sequence is TGCGCCAGCAGAATCCGGGATGCGCCCTACAATGAGCAGTTCTTC. Encoded protein: CASRIRDAPYNEQFF. V usage is TRBV5-1 and J usage is TRBJ2-1; D is possibly TRBD2 (5 bases). V lost 5 bases to trimming and J lost 2 bases, with 14 bases between them. CDR3 length: 15 amino acids. Germline CDR1 and CDR2: SGHRS and YFSETQ.

This rearrangement joins TRBV11-2 to TRBJ2-5; the D gene is possibly TRBD1 (5 bases). Germline CDR1 reads SGHAT; CDR2 reads FQNNGV. V shed 1 base and J shed 1 base, with 10 bases lying between them. The CDR3 runs to 15 residues. The chain's CDR3 is CASSLGDSFQETQYF. CDR3 DNA: TGTGCCAGCAGCTTAGGTGACAGCTTCCAAGAGACCCAGTACTTC.

CDR3 sequence: CASSEGGVNEQYF. CDR3 coding DNA: TGTGCCAGCAGTGAGGGGGGAGTAAACGAGCAGTACTTC. The chain carries TRBV25-1 and TRBJ2-7; a weak D match, TRBD2 (6 bases). The CDR3 runs to 13 residues. V shed 3 bases and J shed 5 bases, with 11 bases lying between them. From germline, CDR1 is MGHDK and CDR2 SYGVNS.

The chain couples TRBV2 to TRBJ2-5, with D hard to call. Germline CDR1 SNHLY, CDR2 FYNNEI. Trimming left V 0 bases short and J 2 bases short, with 7 bases between. CDR3 length: 14 amino acids. The CDR3 sequence: CASSEARIQETQYF. The CDR3 nucleotides read TGTGCCAGCAGTGAAGCGCGGATTCAAGAGACCCAGTACTTC.

This clone appeared a single time. The gene calls are TRBV10-2 and TRBJ2-1, with 9 bases lining up with TRBD2. Trimming cost V 4 bases and J 0 bases; bases outside gene matches: 7. CDR1 is WSHSY, CDR2 SAAADI, per germline. CDR3 length equals 17 residues. The DNA of the CDR3 is TGCGCCAGCAGTGGCGTTAGCGGGGGAAGCTCCTACAATGAGCAGTTCTTC. It encodes CASSGVSGGSSYNEQFF.

The V and J genes are TRBV5-1 and TRBJ2-7, with 7 bases lining up with TRBD1. V gave up 0 bases and J gave up 3 bases; unmatched junction bases: 6. Per germline, CDR1 SGHRS and CDR2 YFSETQ. The CDR3 loop spans 15 amino acids. The CDR3 protein is CASSLATGFDYEQYF. The CDR3 region has the DNA TGCGCCAGCAGCTTGGCGACAGGGTTCGACTACGAGCAGTACTTC.

V usage is TRBV30 and J usage is TRBJ2-2; D unclear. The CDR3 loop spans 13 amino acids. The germline V gene has CDR1 GTSNPN and CDR2 SVGIG (reference sequence). Trimming pared 2 bases from V and 4 bases from J, leaving 8 bases between. CDR3 nucleotide sequence: TGTGCCTGGAGTTCCACAACCACCGGGGAGCTGTTTTTT. Translating gives CAWSSTTTGELFF.

Remarks on this clone: An end of the junction does not agree with germline; a read error may underlie this. The gene calls are TRBV6-1 and TRBJ2-5; TRBD2 agrees at 9 bases. The CDR3 sequence is 15 residues long. Germline CDR1 reads MNHNS; CDR2 reads SASEGT. The CDR3 loop is CASSEVRLADNPGNF. CDR3 coding DNA: TGTGCCAGCAGTGAAGTCAGACTAGCGGACAACCCAGGGAACTTC.

This CDR3 is CASSLMGTAPTEAFF. The CDR3 DNA reads TGTGCCAGCAGCTTAATGGGGACTGCCCCGACTGAAGCTTTCTTT. This chain joins TRBV11-2 and TRBJ1-1; TRBD1 is a possible D gene (5 bases). This CDR3 is 15 amino acids long. The germline V gene has CDR1 SGHAT and CDR2 FQNNGV. V lost 2 bases, J lost 5 bases, and 15 bases lay in between. The variable domain in full, with the rest retrieved from reference TRBV11-2 and TRBJ1-1, is EAGVAQSPRYKIIEKRQSVAFWCNPISGHATLYWYQQILGQGPKLLIQFQNNGVVDDSQLPKDRFSAERLKGVDSTLKIQPAKLEDSAVYLCASSLMGTAPTEAFFGQGTRLTVV.

This clone was observed a few times. V and J are TRBV6-1 and TRBJ2-7, with D maybe TRBD2 (5 bases). Germline lookup yields CDR1 MNHNS and CDR2 SASEGT. The CDR3 covers 13 residues. V lost 8 bases and J lost 3, with 14 bases in between. As DNA, the CDR3 is TGTGCCAGCGAGAAGCGGCCCAACTACGAGCAGTACTTC. Its protein is CASEKRPNYEQYF.

The chain recombines TRBV23-1 with TRBJ2-2, with a tentative D call TRBD2 (5 bases). TRBV23-1 is an ORF, with its function uncertain. The CDR3 contains 16 residues. V lost 1 base and J lost 1, with 10 bases in between. CDR3 in DNA: TGCGCCAGCAGTCAATATCCCGGGAAGAACACCGGGGAGCTGTTTTTT. It yields the protein CASSQYPGKNTGELFF.

The V call is TRBV5-1, the J call TRBJ2-1; TRBD2 matches at 12 bases. V shed 4 bases and J 8 bases; nucleotides not matched to a gene: 7. The germline gives CDR1 SGHRS, CDR2 YFSETQ. The CDR3 length is 15 residues. The CDR3 reads CASSPSGLAGDEQFF. DNA of the CDR3: TGCGCCAGCAGCCCATCGGGACTAGCGGGCGATGAGCAGTTCTTC.

In DNA, the CDR3 is TGTGCCAGCAGTAAGATTAGCGGACTAGCCAAAAACATTCAGTACTTC. Its protein is CASSKISGLAKNIQYF. The chain combines TRBV28 with TRBJ2-4; tentatively, D is TRBD2 (6 bases). V lost 5 bases and J 0 bases, leaving 14 bases between the germline ends. The CDR3 sequence is 16 residues long. Germline loops: CDR1 MDHEN, CDR2 SYDVKM.

The chain combines TRBV7-9 with TRBJ1-1, with 7 bases lining up with TRBD1. Germline CDR1 is SEHNR and CDR2 is FQNEAQ (reference sequence). V shed 5 bases and J 4 bases; nucleotides not matched to a gene: 7. The CDR3 has 14 amino acids. The CDR3 protein is CASSVQGIRTEAFF. The CDR3 DNA reads TGTGCCAGCAGCGTACAGGGGATCCGCACTGAAGCTTTCTTT.

V gene TRBV10-3 combines with J gene TRBJ1-1, with 9 bases identical to TRBD1. This CDR3 spans 14 amino acids. Germline lookup yields CDR1 ENHRY and CDR2 SYGVKD. The J segment lost 5 bases and the V segment lost 6 bases, leaving 7 bases of the junction unmatched. The CDR3 loop is CAISGQGRGTEAFF. In DNA form, the CDR3 reads TGTGCCATCAGCGGACAGGGGCGAGGGACTGAAGCTTTCTTT.

V is TRBV9 and J is TRBJ2-3; unclear D gene. The CDR3 is 11 amino acids. V was shortened by 0 bases and J by 6 bases, with 2 bases between the two germline ends. From germline, CDR1 is SGDLS and CDR2 YYNGEE. Here the CDR3 reads CASSVADTQYF. The CDR3 coding sequence is TGTGCCAGCAGCGTAGCGGATACGCAGTATTTT.

This sequence joins TRBV4-1 and TRBJ1-4; D is unclear. Germline V CDR1 and CDR2: MGHRA, YSYEKL. V was trimmed by 1 base and J by 4 bases, leaving 7 bases between them. The CDR3 has 14 amino acids. In DNA form, the CDR3 reads TGCGCCAGCAGCCAAGTAATCTTTAATGAAAAACTGTTTTTT. Protein product: CASSQVIFNEKLFF.

This chain links TRBV10-2 with TRBJ2-6; D is unclear. Per germline, CDR1 WSHSY and CDR2 SAAADI. The CDR3 contains 15 residues. Trimming removed 3 bases at V and 2 bases at J, with 8 bases between. CDR3: CASSDFSPGANVLTF. CDR3 sequence (DNA): TGCGCCAGCAGTGACTTTTCTCCTGGGGCCAACGTCCTGACTTTC.

The chain links TRBV27 to TRBJ2-1; D perhaps matches TRBD2 (5 bases). The CDR3 contains 16 residues. V lost 7 bases and J 0 bases, leaving 16 bases between the germline ends. Looked up from germline, CDR1 is MNHEY and CDR2 is SMNVEV (reference sequence). CDR3 sequence (DNA): TGTGCCAGCACCCCTTCGCCTGGGAGCTCCTACAATGAGCAGTTCTTC. Translating it yields CASTPSPGSSYNEQFF.

The chain recombines TRBV5-1 with TRBJ2-5; 7 bases match TRBD1. Trimming at V came to 6 bases and at J to 4 bases, leaving 12 bases not matched to a gene. The CDR3 is made up of 15 amino acids. Germline V lookup: CDR1 SGHRS, CDR2 YFSETQ. In DNA form, the CDR3 reads TGCGCCAGCAACACGGGACAGCCAAGGGGAGAGACCCAGTACTTC. The encoded protein is CASNTGQPRGETQYF. Looking up the rest from reference TRBV5-1 and TRBJ2-5 gives the full variable domain: KAGVTQTPRYLIKTRGQQVTLSCSPISGHRSVSWYQQTPGQGLQFLFEYFSETQRNKGNFPGRFSGRQFSNSRSEMNVSTLELGDSALYLCASNTGQPRGETQYFGPGTRLLVL.